Listed below are T cell receptor beta chains from one sample, sequenced in a study of blood T cells in healthy people across ages. TCRdb used MiXCR to reprocess the 5' RACE reads, holding one entry per CDR3 protein. The sample lists under 950,000 distinct CDR3 sequences; 20% to 25% were seen once. The specimen sequenced was blood. These receptors were taken from an older man in good health. Each CDR3 is given with its conserved first and last residue. A D gene is named only where the DNA matches it firmly. The size of a clone is reported for some rows only, either as once, few or many, or as a class for expanded clones.

V gene: TRBV20-1; J gene: TRBJ1-1; clone size: .; D gene: TRBD1; CDR3 DNA: TGCAGTGCGACAGGGGGACGGACTGAAGCTTTCTTT; CDR3 protein: CSATGGRTEAFF
V gene: TRBV11-2; J gene: TRBJ2-1; clone size: .; D gene: .; CDR3 DNA: TGTGCCAGCAGCTTAGAGAGAACTGACAATGAGCAGTTCTTC; CDR3 protein: CASSLERTDNEQFF
V gene: TRBV20-1; J gene: TRBJ2-1; clone size: .; D gene: TRBD2; CDR3 DNA: TGCAGTGCCCCCGGGAGGTACAACGAGCAGTTCTTC; CDR3 protein: CSAPGRYNEQFF
V gene: TRBV6-1; J gene: TRBJ2-7; clone size: .; D gene: .; CDR3 DNA: TGTGCCAGCAGTGGCCCTACCGTTAGGCGATCCTACGAGCAGTACTTC; CDR3 protein: CASSGPTVRRSYEQYF
V gene: TRBV29-1; J gene: TRBJ2-3; clone size: .; D gene: .; CDR3 DNA: TGCAGCGTTGGGGTAGACCGTAGCACAGATACGCAGTATTTT; CDR3 protein: CSVGVDRSTDTQYF
V gene: TRBV20-1; J gene: TRBJ2-5; clone size: few; D gene: .; CDR3 DNA: TGCAGTGCTAGGGATACCTACGGGGCCCGCAGCTACCATCAAGAGACCCAGTACTTC; CDR3 protein: CSARDTYGARSYHQETQYF
V gene: TRBV7-6; J gene: TRBJ2-2; clone size: .; D gene: .; CDR3 DNA: TGTGCCAGCAGCTTAGCCATCAGGGGTGGCACCGGGGAGCTGTTTTTT; CDR3 protein: CASSLAIRGGTGELFF
V gene: TRBV3-1; J gene: TRBJ2-1; clone size: .; D gene: TRBD2; CDR3 DNA: TGTGCCAGCAGCCAAGAATTGACGGCGGGGGGCGGGGATGAGCAGTTCTTC; CDR3 protein: CASSQELTAGGGDEQFF
V gene: TRBV27; J gene: TRBJ2-5; clone size: few; D gene: TRBD2; CDR3 DNA: TGTGCCAGCAGTTTCCACAGACTAGCGGGGGGGAAACAAGAGACCCAGTACTTC; CDR3 protein: CASSFHRLAGGKQETQYF
V gene: TRBV5-1; J gene: TRBJ1-3; clone size: many; D gene: .; CDR3 DNA: TGCGCCAGCAGCCCGACCAGAAACTCTGGAAACACCATATATTTT; CDR3 protein: CASSPTRNSGNTIYF
V gene: TRBV6-5; J gene: TRBJ1-2; clone size: few; D gene: .; CDR3 DNA: TGTGCCAGCAGTTACTCGTACGGCGCTTATGGCTACACCTTC; CDR3 protein: CASSYSYGAYGYTF
V gene: TRBV7-2; J gene: TRBJ2-1; clone size: many; D gene: .; CDR3 DNA: TGTGCCAGCAGCTTAACGCCAGGCGAGAACAATGAGCAGTTCTTC; CDR3 protein: CASSLTPGENNEQFF
V gene: TRBV28; J gene: TRBJ2-1; clone size: .; D gene: TRBD2; CDR3 DNA: TGTGCCAGCAGTACCCGGGGTAGCGGGAGGGCCTACAATGAGCAGTTCTTC; CDR3 protein: CASSTRGSGRAYNEQFF
V gene: TRBV29-1; J gene: TRBJ2-1; clone size: .; D gene: TRBD1; CDR3 DNA: TGCAGCGCTGAGATTACAGGGGGCGCCAACAATGAGCAGTTCTTC; CDR3 protein: CSAEITGGANNEQFF
V gene: TRBV20-1; J gene: TRBJ1-2; clone size: .; D gene: .; CDR3 DNA: TGCAGTGTTCCGGCCCGGGGGCTGGCCTATGGCTACACCTTC; CDR3 protein: CSVPARGLAYGYTF
V gene: TRBV14; J gene: TRBJ1-2; clone size: .; D gene: .; CDR3 DNA: TGTGCCAGCAGCCAGGAGACAGACTATGGCTACACCTTC; CDR3 protein: CASSQETDYGYTF
V gene: TRBV20-1; J gene: TRBJ2-2; clone size: .; D gene: .; CDR3 DNA: TGCAGTGCTAGAGGGGACTCCGGGGAGCTGTTTTTT; CDR3 protein: CSARGDSGELFF
V gene: TRBV5-6; J gene: TRBJ2-5; clone size: few; D gene: .; CDR3 DNA: TGTGCCAGTAGCTTAACAGGACAGAAAGAGACCCAGTACTTC; CDR3 protein: CASSLTGQKETQYF
V gene: TRBV27; J gene: TRBJ2-1; clone size: few; D gene: .; CDR3 DNA: TGTGCCAGCAGTTCCCCGACTCGCAGCTCCTACAATGAGCAGTTCTTC; CDR3 protein: CASSSPTRSSYNEQFF
V gene: TRBV5-1; J gene: TRBJ2-2; clone size: .; D gene: .; CDR3 DNA: TGCGCCAGCAGCTCGACGGCGAACACCGGGGAGCTGTTTTTT; CDR3 protein: CASSSTANTGELFF
V gene: TRBV12-5; J gene: TRBJ1-1; clone size: once; D gene: .; CDR3 DNA: TGTGCTAGTGGTTTGGTACGCTCCCAACAGGGTGGCACTGAAGCTTTCTTT; CDR3 protein: CASGLVRSQQGGTEAFF
V gene: TRBV10-3; J gene: TRBJ2-2; clone size: few; D gene: TRBD1; CDR3 DNA: TGTGCCATCAGGGGCCAGGGGGCTACCGGGGAGCTGTTTTTT; CDR3 protein: CAIRGQGATGELFF
V gene: TRBV7-9; J gene: TRBJ2-7; clone size: .; D gene: .; CDR3 DNA: TGTGCCAGCAGCCACGGCGGGGCCTACGAGCAGTACTTC; CDR3 protein: CASSHGGAYEQYF
V gene: TRBV28; J gene: TRBJ1-3; clone size: .; D gene: TRBD1; CDR3 DNA: TGTGCCAGCAGTATTGGGACAGCTGGAAACACCATATATTTT; CDR3 protein: CASSIGTAGNTIYF
V gene: TRBV25-1; J gene: TRBJ2-5; clone size: .; D gene: .; CDR3 DNA: TGTGCCAGCAATGGGAGTCCCGAGGAGACCCAGTACTTC; CDR3 protein: CASNGSPEETQYF
V gene: TRBV5-6; J gene: TRBJ1-2; clone size: .; D gene: TRBD1; CDR3 DNA: TGTGCCAGCAGCTTACAGGGGCTATGGGGCTACACCTTC; CDR3 protein: CASSLQGLWGYTF
V gene: TRBV29-1; J gene: TRBJ1-2; clone size: .; D gene: .; CDR3 DNA: TGCAGCGTTGATAGGCCCCGCAGGGGCTACACCTTC; CDR3 protein: CSVDRPRRGYTF
V gene: TRBV29-1; J gene: TRBJ1-1; clone size: few; D gene: .; CDR3 DNA: TGCAGCGTTGGGGCTCGGGGGACTGAAGCTTTCTTT; CDR3 protein: CSVGARGTEAFF
V gene: TRBV20-1; J gene: TRBJ2-3; clone size: .; D gene: .; CDR3 DNA: TGCAGCGCTCCCCTAGATACGCAGTATTTT; CDR3 protein: CSAPLDTQYF
V gene: TRBV6-5; J gene: TRBJ1-5; clone size: .; D gene: TRBD1; CDR3 DNA: TGTGCCAGCAGTTTGGACAGGACTAATCAGCCCCAGCATTTT; CDR3 protein: CASSLDRTNQPQHF
V gene: TRBV24-1; J gene: TRBJ2-1; clone size: .; D gene: TRBD2; CDR3 DNA: TGTACCACCAGTGACGCCCGACTAGCGGTTAGTGAGCAGTTCTTC; CDR3 protein: CTTSDARLAVSEQFF
V gene: TRBV6-1; J gene: TRBJ2-3; clone size: few; D gene: TRBD2; CDR3 DNA: TGTGCCAGCAGTGGAGGGCTAGCGGGAGGGCATAGCACAGATACGCAGTATTTT; CDR3 protein: CASSGGLAGGHSTDTQYF
V gene: TRBV5-1; J gene: TRBJ2-3; clone size: few; D gene: .; CDR3 DNA: TGCGCCAGCAGCTTGGAAATCACGGGTGGCACAGATACGCAGTATTTT; CDR3 protein: CASSLEITGGTDTQYF
V gene: TRBV12-3/TRBV12-4; J gene: TRBJ2-5; clone size: .; D gene: .; CDR3 DNA: TGTGCCAGCAGTTACGGAGGGCAGGCCGATTATGGGACCCAGTACTTC; CDR3 protein: CASSYGGQADYGTQYF
V gene: TRBV20-1; J gene: TRBJ2-3; clone size: .; D gene: .; CDR3 DNA: TGCAGTGCTCCTCCATGGGGAGCTGAAGATACGCAGTATTTT; CDR3 protein: CSAPPWGAEDTQYF
V gene: TRBV7-2; J gene: TRBJ1-1; clone size: .; D gene: .; CDR3 DNA: TGTGCCAGCAGCCCCAGACGGGAGCGCACTGAAGCTTTCTTT; CDR3 protein: CASSPRRERTEAFF
V gene: TRBV6-5; J gene: TRBJ2-1; clone size: .; D gene: TRBD1; CDR3 DNA: TGTGCCAGCAGTTACGGGACAGGGGAACGGGAGCAGTTCTTC; CDR3 protein: CASSYGTGEREQFF
V gene: TRBV5-5; J gene: TRBJ2-7; clone size: many; D gene: .; CDR3 DNA: TGTGCCAGCAGCTTGGTCACTGGATCCTACGAGCAGTACTTC; CDR3 protein: CASSLVTGSYEQYF
V gene: TRBV7-8; J gene: TRBJ2-5; clone size: many; D gene: TRBD2; CDR3 DNA: TGTGCCAGCAGCCAGTGGGAGGGCCAAGAGACCCAGTACTTC; CDR3 protein: CASSQWEGQETQYF
V gene: TRBV29-1; J gene: TRBJ1-1; clone size: many; D gene: TRBD1; CDR3 DNA: TGCAGCGTTGGCAGGGGGCCGGTCACTGAAGCTTTCTTT; CDR3 protein: CSVGRGPVTEAFF